This T cell receptor (beta chain) was captured by sequencing in a study of CD4 T cells in relation to SARS-CoV-2 and coronaviruses. Clones were read by immunoSEQ multiplex PCR, and TCRdb kept only the in-frame ones, dropping some. The table lists 10,000 to 13,000 clones, around 87% of them singletons. This clone was recorded a few times. V was pared by 3 bases and J by 0 bases, with 6 bases between. The CDR3 spans 15 residues. Germline V gives CDR1 KGHSH, CDR2 LQKENI. The gene calls are TRBV18 and TRBJ1-6; D is unclear. Sequences were obtained from naive CD4+ T cells from PBMCs. Subset in this sample: naive CD4+ T cells isolated by negative enrichment. This TCR derives from an adult with COVID-19. The CDR3 region is CASSPDSSYNSPLHF. For the CDR3, the DNA is TGTGCCAGCTCACCGGATAGCTCCTATAATTCACCCCTCCACTTT.